Presented here are 9 T cell receptor beta chains from one specimen sequenced in a study of patients and donors after allogeneic stem cell transplantation. One entry per CDR3 protein results from TCRdb running MiXCR on the RT-PCR reads. The sample records 37,000 or so distinct CDR3 sequences, roughly 30% being singletons. The specimen was blood, either unsorted or a sorted T cell fraction (not recorded which). Receptor source: a human donor who was either an allogeneic HSCT recipient or a stem cell or donor lymphocyte infusion donor (not recorded which). It is not recorded whose cells these are; they may come from a transplant donor.

Within the sample, this clonotype is medium-sized. The gene calls are TRBV20-1 and TRBJ1-2; D gene ambiguous. Germline V gives CDR1 DFQATT, CDR2 SNEGSKA (reference sequence). This CDR3 comprises 11 residues. V lost 3 bases to trimming and J lost 3 bases, with 5 bases between them. The CDR3: CSASQDYGYTF. CDR3 nucleotides: TGCAGTGCTAGCCAAGACTATGGCTACACCTTC.

The V and J genes are TRBV6-2 or TRBV6-3 and TRBJ2-1; possible D gene TRBD2, 6 bases. From germline, CDR1 is MNHEY and CDR2 SVGEGT. V lost 6 bases and J lost 5, with 11 bases in between. CDR3 size: 13 residues. CDR3 coding DNA: TGTGCCAGCAGCTCTAGCGAAAACAATGAGCAGTTCTTC. Its protein is CASSSSENNEQFF.

This chain links TRBV5-1 with TRBJ1-3; no clear D. The V gene lost 3 bases and the J gene lost 0 bases, with 7 bases spanning the gap. This CDR3 is built from 14 residues. CDR1 and CDR2 from the germline V gene are SGHRS and YFSETQ. The CDR3 protein is CASSSEDSGNTIYF. For the CDR3, the DNA is TGCGCCAGCAGCTCGGAAGACTCTGGAAACACCATATATTTT.

This clonotype was picked up a small number of times. Here the CDR3 DNA reads TGTGCCAGCAGCGTAGAGGGGAGTCTCAATCAGCCCCAGCATTTT. Residues: CASSVEGSLNQPQHF. This chain uses TRBV9 with TRBJ1-5; D is perhaps TRBD1 (5 bases). Trimming removed 0 bases from V and 3 bases from J, with 10 bases in between. Germline V gene lookup returns CDR1 SGDLS and CDR2 YYNGEE. This CDR3 comprises 15 residues.

This clonotype was counted ten times or more. The rearrangement links TRBV4-1 to TRBJ1-2; unclear D gene. Germline V gene sequence: CDR1 MGHRA, CDR2 YSYEKL. V was shortened by 2 bases and J by 7 bases, with 11 bases between the two germline ends. The CDR3 extends over 13 amino acids. CDR3 protein: CASSQPLSGGYTF. The CDR3 nucleotides are TGCGCCAGCAGCCAACCCCTTTCGGGTGGCTACACCTTC.

The chain combines TRBV5-1 with TRBJ2-5; 10 bases align to TRBD1. This CDR3 contains 14 residues. V shed 5 bases, J shed 5 bases, and the junction held 6 bases outside the gene matches. Germline-derived CDR1 and CDR2 are SGHRS and YFSETQ. CDR3 region: CASRPQGQGETQYF. For the CDR3, the DNA is TGCGCCAGCAGACCTCAGGGACAGGGGGAGACCCAGTACTTC.

The chain has TRBV7-2 and TRBJ2-3, with unresolved D. There are 13 residues in the CDR3. Per germline, CDR1 SGHTA and CDR2 FQGNSA. Trimming took 1 base from V and 1 from J, leaving 3 bases between them. The CDR3 here is CASSLVGTDTQYF. The CDR3 DNA is TGTGCCAGCAGCTTAGTGGGCACAGATACGCAGTATTTT. Full variable domain (outside the CDR3, taken from reference TRBV7-2 and TRBJ2-3): GAGVSQSPSNKVTEKGKDVELRCDPISGHTALYWYRQSLGQGLEFLIYFQGNSAPDKSGLPSDRFSAERTGGSVSTLTIQRTQQEDSAVYLCASSLVGTDTQYFGPGTRLTVL.

The rearrangement uses TRBV9 and TRBJ2-1; 9 bases fit TRBD2. V shed 4 bases and J 3 bases; nucleotides not matched to a gene: 5. The CDR3 length is 15 residues. Germline loops: CDR1 SGDLS, CDR2 YYNGEE. CDR3 DNA: TGTGCCAGCAGCTTGGGACTAGCAAGCTACAATGAGCAGTTCTTC. Translation: CASSLGLASYNEQFF.

The chain links TRBV7-2 to TRBJ1-5; the D gene is possibly TRBD1 (5 bases). This CDR3 region has 15 residues. The germline gives CDR1 SGHTA, CDR2 FQGNSA. Trimming pared 2 bases from V and 1 base from J, leaving 9 bases between. The CDR3 is CASSLSQGSNQPQHF. The CDR3 bases are TGTGCCAGCAGCTTAAGCCAGGGAAGCAATCAGCCCCAGCATTTT.